The 29 T cell receptor beta chains below were found in one sample sequenced in a study of OX40 agonist ivuxolimab in advanced cancers. Clones were sequenced by immunoSEQ multiplex PCR, and TCRdb holds only the in-frame ones, with some missing. The sample yields 100,000 to 110,000 clones, approximately 90% seen once. The sequencing here drew on CD4+ or CD8+ T cells sorted from blood, taken in a trial of the OX40 agonist ivuxolimab. These receptor sequences come from an adult with an advanced solid tumor such as melanoma, head and neck, liver or kidney cancer.

The gene calls are TRBV28 and TRBJ2-3, with 9 bases identical to TRBD2. Looked up from germline, CDR1 is MDHEN and CDR2 is SYDVKM. The length of the CDR3 is 16 residues. V lost 2 bases to trimming and J lost 6 bases; unmatched junction nucleotides: 9. The CDR3 loop is CASSLVGSGRIDTQYF. In DNA, the CDR3 is TGTGCCAGCAGTTTAGTTGGTAGCGGGAGAATTGATACGCAGTATTTT.

This chain joins TRBV2 and TRBJ1-3; D not certain. The CDR3 spans 15 residues. The germline V and J ends were trimmed by 1 base and 6 bases, with 13 bases remaining between them. CDR1 SNHLY and CDR2 FYNNEI come from the germline V gene. In DNA form, the CDR3 reads TGTGCCAGCAGTGAAGGCCCGGGTCTTGAAAACACCATATATTTT. This encodes CASSEGPGLENTIYF.

This chain uses TRBV9 with TRBJ1-3; 8 bases match TRBD1. V shed 3 bases, J shed 1 base, and the junction held 6 bases outside the gene matches. Germline CDR1 and CDR2: SGDLS and YYNGEE. This CDR3 is built from 16 residues. Written as DNA, the CDR3 is TGTGCCAGCAGCGGGGAAACAGGGGGGTCTGGAAACACCATATATTTT. Protein product: CASSGETGGSGNTIYF. Together with reference TRBV9 and TRBJ1-3, the CDR3 gives the full variable domain: DSGVTQTPKHLITATGQRVTLRCSPRSGDLSVYWYQQSLDQGLQFLIQYYNGEERAKGNILERFSAQQFPDLHSELNLSSLELGDSALYFCASSGETGGSGNTIYFGEGSWLTVV.

This chain joins TRBV28 and TRBJ2-1; 8 bases match TRBD2. CDR3 length: 14 amino acids. Germline CDR1 is MDHEN and CDR2 is SYDVKM. The V and J ends lost 6 bases and 8 bases, in that order; junction bases with no gene match: 9. CDR3 in DNA: TGTGCCAGCAGCTCCGACGGACTAGCTGATGAGCAGTTCTTC. Protein sequence: CASSSDGLADEQFF.

V gene TRBV28 combines with J gene TRBJ2-2; D is undetermined. V was pared by 7 bases and J by 7 bases, with 16 bases between. Per germline, CDR1 MDHEN and CDR2 SYDVKM. The CDR3 extends over 14 amino acids. The CDR3 coding sequence is TGTGCCAGCATCCTCAATCAAGGTTTCGGGGAGCTGTTTTTT. Amino acid sequence: CASILNQGFGELFF.

This chain connects TRBV4-3 to TRBJ2-5; maybe TRBD1 (5 bases). V was clipped by 0 bases and J by 5 bases, with 16 bases between them. This CDR3 contains 16 residues. Germline V gives CDR1 LGHNA, CDR2 YSLEER. The CDR3 region is CASSQDSDTGRETQYF. DNA for the CDR3: TGCGCCAGCAGCCAAGATTCGGACACCGGACGGGAGACCCAGTACTTC.

V usage is TRBV4-3 and J usage is TRBJ1-4, with TRBD1 as a possible D gene (5 bases). Trimming pared 3 bases from V and 4 bases from J, leaving 12 bases between. Germline CDR1 and CDR2: LGHNA and YSLEER. There are 15 residues in the CDR3. CDR3: CASSQTGAFNEKLFF. CDR3 DNA: TGCGCCAGCAGCCAGACCGGGGCTTTTAATGAAAAACTGTTTTTT.

The chain carries TRBV7-2 and TRBJ1-2, with D hard to call. The CDR3 extends over 12 amino acids. V was pared by 5 bases and J by 5 bases, with 9 bases between. Germline V gene sequence: CDR1 SGHTA, CDR2 FQGNSA. This CDR3 reads CASSELGYGYTF. In nucleotides, the CDR3 is TGTGCCAGCAGCGAGTTGGGGTATGGCTACACCTTC.

A single count supports this clone. The chain recombines TRBV18 with TRBJ2-7; 8 nucleotides align to TRBD2. The ends lost 1 base at V and 5 bases at J; junction bases unmatched: 7. CDR3 length: 15 amino acids. CDR1 and CDR2 from the germline V gene are KGHSH and LQKENI. The CDR3 sequence is CASSPQLAGGDEQYF. The CDR3 DNA reads TGTGCCAGCTCACCACAGTTAGCCGGGGGGGACGAGCAGTACTTC.

V usage is TRBV5-1 and J usage is TRBJ1-4; D call uncertain. Germline V CDR1 and CDR2: SGHRS, YFSETQ. The CDR3 runs 15 residues. V shed 3 bases and J shed 8 bases, with 17 bases lying between them. The CDR3 DNA reads TGCGCCAGCAGCTATGGAAGGAGTGGTAGCGAAAAACTGTTTTTT. Translating it yields CASSYGRSGSEKLFF.

The CDR3: CASSQGPLNTGELFF. DNA for the CDR3: TGCGCCAGCAGCCAAGGGCCGCTGAACACCGGGGAGCTGTTTTTT. The chain couples TRBV4-1 to TRBJ2-2; the D is unclear. The CDR3 consists of 15 residues. CDR1 is MGHRA and CDR2 is YSYEKL in the germline V gene. V gave up 1 base and J gave up 1 base, with 7 bases separating them.

The rearrangement uses TRBV6-1 and TRBJ1-1, with D possibly being TRBD1 (6 bases). This CDR3 is 13 amino acids long. V dropped 3 bases and J dropped 4 bases, with 9 bases sitting between them. The germline gives CDR1 MNHNS, CDR2 SASEGT. DNA of the CDR3: TGTGCCAGCAGTGACACAGGGTTCACTGAAGCTTTCTTT. This codes for CASSDTGFTEAFF.

This chain joins TRBV5-6 and TRBJ2-6; D may be TRBD2 (6 bases). V dropped 3 bases and J dropped 0 bases, with 13 bases sitting between them. The CDR3 loop spans 17 amino acids. The germline V gene has CDR1 SGHDT and CDR2 YYEEEE. CDR3 bases: TGTGCCAGCAGCTCCGGGACTTTCCTCTCTGGGGCCAACGTCCTGACTTTC. Its translation: CASSSGTFLSGANVLTF.

This clone occurred once. V gene TRBV11-1 combines with J gene TRBJ2-7; D unresolved. From germline, CDR1 is SGHAT and CDR2 FQDESV (reference sequence). This CDR3 contains 13 residues. Deletions cut 5 bases from V and 4 bases from J, with 12 bases between. The CDR3 bases are TGTGCCAGCAGCCCCCTTTATAGGTACGAGCAGTACTTC. This sequence encodes CASSPLYRYEQYF.

CDR3 loop: CASSESATNTIYF. DNA of the CDR3: TGTGCCAGCAGCGAGTCAGCGACTAACACCATATATTTT. The J gene is TRBJ1-3, the V gene TRBV9; D uncertain. The CDR3 sequence is 13 residues long. With 3 bases removed from V and 7 bases from J, the gap between germline ends came to 11 bases. Germline lookup yields CDR1 SGDLS and CDR2 YYNGEE.

The chain carries TRBV19 and TRBJ2-4; tentatively, D is TRBD2 (7 bases). CDR1 and CDR2 from the germline V gene are LNHDA and SQIVND (reference sequence). CDR3 length: 13 amino acids. V was trimmed by 3 bases and J by 14 bases, leaving 17 bases between them. The CDR3 nucleotides read TGTGCCAGTAGTATGTGGGGGGGCCAGGAAGAGTACTTC. Translation: CASSMWGGQEEYF.

V and J are TRBV19 and TRBJ1-1, with unresolved D. There are 13 residues in the CDR3. Germline V lookup: CDR1 LNHDA, CDR2 SQIVND (reference sequence). With 5 bases removed from V and 8 bases from J, the gap between germline ends came to 15 bases. CDR3 DNA sequence: TGTGCCAGTAGTTACAACCGGGCCGGCGAAGCTTTCTTT. It yields the protein CASSYNRAGEAFF.

This rearrangement joins TRBV7-2 to TRBJ2-1; D possibly corresponds to TRBD1 (6 bases). V was trimmed by 5 bases and J by 8 bases, leaving 13 bases between them. The CDR3 has 13 amino acids. Germline values: CDR1 SGHTA, CDR2 FQGNSA. This chain's CDR3 is CASSHRVLDEQFF. The CDR3 region has the DNA TGTGCCAGCAGCCACAGGGTTCTCGATGAGCAGTTCTTC.

The chain has TRBV28 and TRBJ2-7; a weak D match, TRBD2 (6 bases). The CDR3 runs 17 residues. Germline V gene sequence: CDR1 MDHEN, CDR2 SYDVKM. V gave up 3 bases and J gave up 3 bases, with 21 bases separating them. The CDR3 protein is CASSFPFFSSVSYEQYF. The CDR3 DNA is TGTGCCAGCAGTTTCCCCTTTTTTTCTAGCGTAAGCTACGAGCAGTACTTC.

This chain joins TRBV9 and TRBJ2-7; 9 bases align to TRBD1. Germline V gives CDR1 SGDLS, CDR2 YYNGEE. The CDR3 contains 14 residues. V shed 0 bases and J 7 bases; nucleotides not matched to a gene: 5. CDR3 in amino acids: CASSVGDRVGEQYF. CDR3 DNA sequence: TGTGCCAGCAGCGTAGGGGACAGGGTGGGAGAGCAGTACTTC.

Regarding this clone: In the same sample, other DNA sequences code for this CDR3. The chain couples TRBV7-2 to TRBJ1-2; D gene uncertain. Germline V gives CDR1 SGHTA, CDR2 FQGNSA. The V gene lost 3 bases and the J gene lost 2 bases, with 7 bases spanning the gap. CDR3 length equals 13 residues. The CDR3: CASSLGRNYGYTF. In DNA, the CDR3 is TGTGCCAGCAGCTTGGGCAGAAACTATGGCTACACCTTC.

The chain links TRBV30 to TRBJ2-5, with TRBD2 matching over 10 bases. The V gene's germline CDR1 is GTSNPN and CDR2 SVGIG (reference sequence). The J segment lost 5 bases and the V segment lost 0 bases, leaving 6 bases of the junction unmatched. The CDR3 loop spans 15 amino acids. The CDR3 sequence is CAWSVASGRGETQYF. The CDR3 DNA follows: TGTGCCTGGAGTGTAGCTAGCGGGAGAGGGGAGACCCAGTACTTC.

Here the CDR3 reads CAWNRPGNTIYF. The CDR3 DNA is TGTGCCTGGAACCGGCCCGGAAACACCATATATTTT. This chain uses TRBV30 with TRBJ1-3; D is undetermined. The germline V gene encodes CDR1 GTSNPN and CDR2 SVGIG (reference sequence). This CDR3 comprises 12 residues. The germline V and J ends were trimmed by 4 bases and 4 bases, with 8 bases remaining between them.

In nucleotides, the CDR3 is TGTGCCAGCTCACCACGGTCGACGTCTGGGAGCGGGAGACGTGATGAGCAGTTCTTC. Translating it yields CASSPRSTSGSGRRDEQFF. The rearrangement links TRBV18 to TRBJ2-1, with 8 nucleotides matching TRBD2. Germline V CDR1 and CDR2: KGHSH, LQKENI. The CDR3 is 19 residues long. V dropped 1 base and J dropped 8; count of bases not matched to a gene: 19. The whole variable domain, filled in from reference TRBV18 and TRBJ2-1, reads NAGVMQNPRHLVRRRGQEARLRCSPMKGHSHVYWYRQLPEEGLKFMVYLQKENIIDESGMPKERFSAEFPKEGPSILRIQQVVRGDSAAYFCASSPRSTSGSGRRDEQFFGPGTRLTVL.

The chain employs TRBV19 and TRBJ2-5, with 10 bases aligning to TRBD1. The germline V gene has CDR1 LNHDA and CDR2 SQIVND (reference sequence). The CDR3 covers 14 residues. The ends lost 4 bases at V and 3 bases at J; junction bases unmatched: 2. Here the CDR3 reads CASSKGQGKETQYF. CDR3 nucleotide sequence: TGTGCCAGTAGTAAGGGACAGGGGAAAGAGACCCAGTACTTC.

The rearrangement joins TRBV18 to TRBJ2-5, with D possibly TRBD2 on 7 matching bases. Germline-derived CDR1 and CDR2 are KGHSH and LQKENI. The CDR3 sequence is 14 residues long. V was cut by 2 bases and J by 5 bases, with 12 bases left in between. CDR3 residues: CASSPVQGGETQYF. DNA of the CDR3: TGTGCCAGCTCACCAGTACAGGGAGGGGAGACCCAGTACTTC. The entire variable domain, with the rest obtained from reference TRBV18 and TRBJ2-5, is as follows: NAGVMQNPRHLVRRRGQEARLRCSPMKGHSHVYWYRQLPEEGLKFMVYLQKENIIDESGMPKERFSAEFPKEGPSILRIQQVVRGDSAAYFCASSPVQGGETQYFGPGTRLLVL.

V and J are TRBV5-1 and TRBJ2-1; tentatively, D is TRBD1 or TRBD2 (5 bases each). Germline assignment: CDR1 SGHRS and CDR2 YFSETQ. The CDR3 spans 15 residues. With 5 bases removed from V and 3 bases from J, the gap between germline ends came to 15 bases. The CDR3 region has the DNA TGCGCCAGCAGGGGGGTAGGGTTATTCTACAATGAGCAGTTCTTC. It translates to CASRGVGLFYNEQFF. Filled out from reference TRBV5-1 and TRBJ2-1, the complete variable domain reads KAGVTQTPRYLIKTRGQQVTLSCSPISGHRSVSWYQQTPGQGLQFLFEYFSETQRNKGNFPGRFSGRQFSNSRSEMNVSTLELGDSALYLCASRGVGLFYNEQFFGPGTRLTVL.

This clone was counted only a few times. This chain connects TRBV30 to TRBJ1-3, with no clear D. Germline CDR1 and CDR2: GTSNPN and SVGIG (reference sequence). This CDR3 contains 13 residues. V was cut by 4 bases and J by 8 bases, with 15 bases left in between. CDR3 residues: CAWTLVQADTIYF. Written as DNA, the CDR3 is TGTGCCTGGACCCTTGTGCAGGCGGACACCATATATTTT.

The CDR3 region is CASSVAERDTQYF. In DNA form, the CDR3 reads TGTGCCAGCAGCGTAGCGGAGCGGGATACGCAGTATTTT. The genes are TRBV9 and TRBJ2-3; possible D gene TRBD2, 5 bases. The V end lost 0 bases, the J end lost 6 bases, and 8 bases lay between the germline ends. The CDR3 spans 13 residues. Germline CDR1 SGDLS, CDR2 YYNGEE. The full variable domain, rest sourced from reference TRBV9 and TRBJ2-3, is DSGVTQTPKHLITATGQRVTLRCSPRSGDLSVYWYQQSLDQGLQFLIQYYNGEERAKGNILERFSAQQFPDLHSELNLSSLELGDSALYFCASSVAERDTQYFGPGTRLTVL.